This TCR beta chain was sequenced in a study of molecular identifiers for immune sequencing clone quantification. At the level of the study: Replicates split RNA from approximately 22,000 or 94,000 naive CD8 cells five ways, and the researchers sequenced four portions. Study-wide points: In CMV-specific effectors, clones above 20 copies held over 99% of molecules; naive, under 1%.

This CDR3 spans 14 amino acids. Germline CDR1 and CDR2: SGHDN and FVKESK. The junction had 9 bases not matched to a gene; V was cut back by 1 base and J by 9 bases. A CD8+CD4-CCR7+CD45RA+ gate was used to sort naive CD8 T cells. This clonotype was counted at least ten times. The antigen is undetermined. TCRdb passed the PCR reads through MiXCR, listing each CDR3 protein once. The repertoire has tens of thousands of distinct CDR3 sequences, roughly 18% of them found once; the top ten carry roughly 6.9%. The V gene is TRBV14, the J gene TRBJ2-7; 7 bases map to TRBD2. This sequence was found in a human donor in good health. Some libraries in this study had Jurkat cell RNA spiked in. The source material was naive CD8+ T cells from blood, with Jurkat cell RNA spiked in. Subset given: FACS-sorted CD8+CD4-CCR7+CD45RA+ naive T cells. The CDR3 DNA reads TGTGCCAGCAGCCAAGTCGGTGCGGGAGTGGCGCAGTACTTC. Translated, it gives CASSQVGAGVAQYF.